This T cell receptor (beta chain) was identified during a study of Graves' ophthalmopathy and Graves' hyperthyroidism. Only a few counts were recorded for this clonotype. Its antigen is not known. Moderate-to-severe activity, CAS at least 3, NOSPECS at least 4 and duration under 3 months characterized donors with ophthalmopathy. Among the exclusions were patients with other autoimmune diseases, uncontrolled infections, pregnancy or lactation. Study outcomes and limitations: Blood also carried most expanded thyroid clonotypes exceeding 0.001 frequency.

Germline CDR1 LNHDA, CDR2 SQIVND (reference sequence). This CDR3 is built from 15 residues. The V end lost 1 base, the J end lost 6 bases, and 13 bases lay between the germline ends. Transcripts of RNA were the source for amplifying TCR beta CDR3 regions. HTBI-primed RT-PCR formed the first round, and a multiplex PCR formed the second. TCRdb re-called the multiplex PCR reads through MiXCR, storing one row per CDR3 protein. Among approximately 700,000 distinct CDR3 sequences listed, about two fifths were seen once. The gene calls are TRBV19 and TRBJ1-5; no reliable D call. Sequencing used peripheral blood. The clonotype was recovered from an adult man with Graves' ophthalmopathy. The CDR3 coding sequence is TGTGCCAGTAGTATAGTAGGAGGAGGTGGTCAGCCCCAGCATTTT. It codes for CASSIVGGGGQPQHF. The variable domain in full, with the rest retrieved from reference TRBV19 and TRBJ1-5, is DGGITQSPKYLFRKEGQNVTLSCEQNLNHDAMYWYRQDPGQGLRLIYYSQIVNDFQKGDIAEGYSVSREKKESFPLTVTSAQKNPTAFYLCASSIVGGGGQPQHFGDGTRLSIL.